This T cell receptor beta chain was identified during a study of cytomegalovirus exposure and HLA in healthy donors. CDR1 and CDR2 from the germline V gene are LNHDA and SQIVND (reference sequence). V lost 7 bases and J lost 4, with 10 bases in between. The CDR3 is 12 residues long. As concerns this clone: Its antigen is still unknown.

General study results and limits: A list of 164 TCR beta chains associated with cytomegalovirus was given. In vitro assays verified that three CMV-associated chains recognized CMV antigens specifically.

This PCR relied on a set of 60 Vbeta primers and 13 Jbeta primers. Libraries were prepared by immunoSEQ multiplex PCR; TCRdb keeps only in-frame clonotypes and omits some of them. The sample has 100,000 to 150,000 clones; more than 8% are singletons. The specimen sequenced was PBMCs. This sequence was found in a man in his forties or fifties in good health and CMV-seronegative. The gene calls are TRBV19 and TRBJ1-2, with D uncertain. CDR3 sequence: CASKGGLYGYTF. The CDR3 coding sequence is TGTGCCAGTAAGGGCGGACTCTATGGCTACACCTTC. The full variable domain, its missing parts supplied by reference TRBV19 and TRBJ1-2, is DGGITQSPKYLFRKEGQNVTLSCEQNLNHDAMYWYRQDPGQGLRLIYYSQIVNDFQKGDIAEGYSVSREKKESFPLTVTSAQKNPTAFYLCASKGGLYGYTFGSGTRLTVV.